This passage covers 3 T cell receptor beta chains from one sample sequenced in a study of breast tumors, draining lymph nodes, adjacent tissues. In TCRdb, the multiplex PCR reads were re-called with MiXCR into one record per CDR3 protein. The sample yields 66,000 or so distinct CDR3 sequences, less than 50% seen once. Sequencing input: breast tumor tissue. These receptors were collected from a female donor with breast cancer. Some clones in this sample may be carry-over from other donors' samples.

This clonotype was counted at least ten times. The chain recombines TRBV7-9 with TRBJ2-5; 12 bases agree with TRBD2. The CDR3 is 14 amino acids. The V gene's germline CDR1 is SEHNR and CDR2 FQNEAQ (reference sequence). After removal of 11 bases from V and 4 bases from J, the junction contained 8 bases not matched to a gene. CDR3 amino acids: CAGETSGGRETQYF. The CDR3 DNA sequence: TGTGCCGGGGAGACTAGCGGGGGAAGAGAGACCCAGTACTTC.

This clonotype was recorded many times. The CDR3: CASSEPIGAGEKLFF. The CDR3 DNA sequence: TGTGCCAGCAGTGAACCGATTGGGGCAGGGGAAAAACTGTTTTTT. This rearrangement joins TRBV2 to TRBJ1-4, with a tentative D call TRBD1 (5 bases). This CDR3 has 15 residues. Per germline, CDR1 SNHLY and CDR2 FYNNEI. The V end lost 2 bases, the J end lost 8 bases, and 15 bases lay between the germline ends.

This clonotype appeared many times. The CDR3 region has the DNA TGTGCCAGCCGCCGGAAAAACGGTCCAGGCTACACCTTC. It specifies CASRRKNGPGYTF. The chain has TRBV5-8 and TRBJ1-2, with D hard to call. This CDR3 has 13 residues. V was trimmed by 7 bases and J by 8 bases, leaving 18 bases between them. CDR1 and CDR2 (germline): SGHTS, YDEGEE.